This TCR beta chain was identified in a study of T cells after yellow fever vaccination. A 5'RACE template-switching step, the method used to make TCR cDNA, added a universal primer site and UMIs. MiXCR, run by TCRdb on the 5' RACE reads, gives a single entry per CDR3 protein. Of a few hundred thousand distinct CDR3 sequences listed, approximately 4% are singletons. The study's findings and limits: Abundant clonotypes from the bulk population could contaminate FACS-sorted repertoires. Detected again after the booster were most primary-vaccination clones, at 95% to 98% CD4 and approximately 85% CD8.

This CDR3 is built from 12 residues. Germline V gives CDR1 GTSNPN, CDR2 SVGIG (reference sequence). The junction had 9 bases not matched to a gene; V was cut back by 8 bases and J by 8 bases. This clonotype has a handful of counts. Its target is unknown. This material consisted of PBMCs, taken 5 days after the yellow fever booster vaccination. The source is a man younger than 30 who received the YFV17D yellow fever vaccine. The rearrangement uses TRBV30 and TRBJ1-1; 9 nucleotides line up with TRBD1. In DNA form, the CDR3 reads TGTGCCGGCACAGGGGGCAGTATGGAAGCTTTCTTT. Its translation is CAGTGGSMEAFF.